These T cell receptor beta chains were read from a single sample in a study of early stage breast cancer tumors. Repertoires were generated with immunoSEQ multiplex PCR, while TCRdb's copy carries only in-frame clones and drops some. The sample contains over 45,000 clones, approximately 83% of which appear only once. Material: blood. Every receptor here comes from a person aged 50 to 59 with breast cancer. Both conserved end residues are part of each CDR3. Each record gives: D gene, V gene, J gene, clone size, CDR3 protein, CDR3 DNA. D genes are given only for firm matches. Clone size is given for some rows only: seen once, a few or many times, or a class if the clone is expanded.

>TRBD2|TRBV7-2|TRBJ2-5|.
CASSLRPAAGGEETQYF
TGTGCCAGCAGCTTAAGGCCTGCGGCGGGGGGGGAAGAGACCCAGTACTTC
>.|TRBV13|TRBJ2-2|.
CASSLNTGELFF
TGTGCCAGCAGCTTAAACACCGGGGAGCTGTTTTTT
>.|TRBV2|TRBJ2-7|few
CASRERELSYEQYF
TGTGCCAGCAGAGAGAGGGAGTTATCCTACGAGCAGTACTTC
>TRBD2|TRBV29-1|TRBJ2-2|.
CSVHGGGTGELFF
TGCAGCGTTCATGGGGGGGGCACCGGGGAGCTGTTTTTT
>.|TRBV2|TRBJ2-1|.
CASSEAGASVVVKDEQFF
TGTGCCAGCAGTGAAGCCGGTGCGAGCGTGGTGGTAAAGGATGAGCAGTTCTTC
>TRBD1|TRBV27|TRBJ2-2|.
CASRSGGAANTGELFF
TGTGCCAGCCGATCAGGGGGCGCCGCGAACACCGGGGAGCTGTTTTTT
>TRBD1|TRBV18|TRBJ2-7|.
CASSSPGQGVYEQYF
TGTGCCAGCTCAAGCCCGGGACAGGGCGTCTACGAGCAGTACTTC
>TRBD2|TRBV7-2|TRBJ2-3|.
CASSLRQPGRAGNTQYF
TGTGCCAGCAGCTTAAGACAACCGGGGAGGGCCGGGAATACGCAGTATTTT
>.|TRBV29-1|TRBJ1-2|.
CSATLNYGYTF
TGCAGCGCTACACTAAACTATGGCTACACCTTC
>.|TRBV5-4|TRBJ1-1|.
CASSLAGGDTEAFF
TGTGCCAGCAGCTTGGCGGGGGGTGACACTGAAGCTTTCTTT
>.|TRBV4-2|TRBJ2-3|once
CASSQLLGGSVTDTQYF
TGTGCCAGCAGCCAACTCCTGGGAGGATCAGTCACAGATACGCAGTATTTT
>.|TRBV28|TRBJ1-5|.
CASSLGSNQPQHF
TGTGCCAGCAGTTTGGGAAGCAATCAGCCCCAGCATTTT
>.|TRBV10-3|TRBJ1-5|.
CAISESGGSNQPQHF
TGTGCCATCAGTGAGTCGGGGGGGAGCAATCAGCCCCAGCATTTT
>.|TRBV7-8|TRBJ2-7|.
CASSFRRDPTDYEQYF
TGTGCCAGCAGCTTTAGGCGGGATCCTACGGACTACGAGCAGTACTTC
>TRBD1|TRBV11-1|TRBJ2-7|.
CASNPTGATYEQYF
TGTGCCAGCAACCCGACAGGGGCCACGTACGAGCAGTACTTC
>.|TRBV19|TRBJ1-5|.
CASSGSADQPQHF
TGTGCCAGTAGCGGGTCCGCGGATCAGCCCCAGCATTTT
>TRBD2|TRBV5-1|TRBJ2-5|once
CASKGLAGLQETQYF
TGCGCCAGCAAGGGTCTAGCGGGACTCCAAGAGACCCAGTACTTC
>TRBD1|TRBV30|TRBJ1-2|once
CAWSPDRAQSGYTF
TGTGCCTGGAGTCCCGACAGGGCTCAAAGCGGCTACACCTTC
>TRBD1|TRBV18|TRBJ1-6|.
CASSPTGNNSPLHF
TGTGCCAGCTCACCGACAGGGAATAATTCACCCCTCCACTTT
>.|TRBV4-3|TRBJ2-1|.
CASSRRLETLYNEQFF
TGCGCCAGCAGCCGCAGACTTGAGACGCTTTACAATGAGCAGTTCTTC
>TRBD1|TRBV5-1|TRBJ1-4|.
CASSSQGGDAEKLFF
TGCGCCAGCAGCTCCCAAGGGGGCGACGCTGAAAAACTGTTTTTT
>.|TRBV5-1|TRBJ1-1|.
CASSANRATEAFF
TGCGCCAGCAGCGCTAATAGGGCCACTGAAGCTTTCTTT
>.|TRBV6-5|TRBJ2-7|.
CASRFDSVSYEQYF
TGTGCCAGCAGATTCGACAGCGTCTCCTACGAGCAGTACTTC
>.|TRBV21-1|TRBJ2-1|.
CASSKEAGLAVYNEQFF
TGTGCCAGCAGCAAAGAGGCGGGACTAGCGGTGTACAATGAGCAGTTCTTC
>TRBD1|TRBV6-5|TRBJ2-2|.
CASSVQGAGGELFF
TGTGCCAGCAGTGTTCAGGGGGCCGGCGGGGAGCTGTTTTTT
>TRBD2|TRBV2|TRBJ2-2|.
CASSPGLANTGELFF
TGTGCCAGCAGTCCTGGACTAGCCAACACCGGGGAGCTGTTTTTT
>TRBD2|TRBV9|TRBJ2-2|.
CASSVVHGGATGELFF
TGTGCCAGCAGCGTAGTACACGGGGGGGCAACCGGGGAGCTGTTTTTT
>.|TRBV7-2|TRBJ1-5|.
CASSLSTGNGLEHF
TGTGCCAGCAGCTTATCAACAGGAAATGGGCTTGAACATTTT
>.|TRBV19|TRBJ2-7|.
CASSRDASYEQYF
TGTGCCAGTTCCCGGGACGCCTCCTACGAGCAGTACTTC
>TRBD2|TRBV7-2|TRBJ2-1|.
CASSLGYQRGPNGEQFF
TGTGCCAGCAGCTTAGGTTACCAGCGGGGGCCCAATGGAGAGCAGTTCTTC
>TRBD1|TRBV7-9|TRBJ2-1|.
CASSPQGAPEQFF
TGTGCCAGCAGCCCACAGGGGGCGCCCGAGCAGTTCTTC
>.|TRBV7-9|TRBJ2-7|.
CASSDGGDASDEQYF
TGTGCCAGCAGCGACGGAGGGGACGCGAGCGACGAGCAGTACTTC
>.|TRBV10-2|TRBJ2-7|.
CASSDVSSYEQYF
TGCGCCAGCAGTGATGTGAGCTCCTACGAGCAGTACTTC
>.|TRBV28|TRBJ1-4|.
CASSLSRGAAANEKLFF
TGTGCCAGCAGTTTAAGCCGGGGGGCGGCTGCTAATGAAAAACTGTTTTTT
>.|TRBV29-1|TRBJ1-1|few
CSVEGQGGTEAFF
TGCAGCGTTGAAGGCCAGGGTGGCACTGAAGCTTTCTTT
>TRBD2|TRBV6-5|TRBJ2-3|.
CASSRLAGAPTTQYF
TGTGCCAGCAGCCGTTTAGCGGGGGCCCCAACTACGCAGTATTTT
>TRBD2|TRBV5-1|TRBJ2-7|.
CASSSLTSGSYEQYF
TGCGCCAGCAGCTCCCTGACTAGCGGGAGCTACGAGCAGTACTTC
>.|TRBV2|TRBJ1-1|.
CASSEVGMNTEAFF
TGTGCCAGCAGTGAGGTCGGAATGAACACTGAAGCTTTCTTT
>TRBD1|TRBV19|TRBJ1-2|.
CASTPRTGIGYTF
TGTGCCAGTACCCCACGGACAGGCATCGGCTACACCTTC
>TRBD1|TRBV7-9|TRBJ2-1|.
CASSSGTAFVNEQFF
TGTGCCAGCAGCTCCGGGACAGCCTTTGTCAATGAGCAGTTCTTC
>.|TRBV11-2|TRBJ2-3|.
CASSLVAYTDTQYF
TGTGCCAGCAGCTTAGTAGCGTACACAGATACGCAGTATTTT
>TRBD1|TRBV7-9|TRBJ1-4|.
CASSFSPLGGGGEKLFF
TGTGCCAGCAGCTTCAGCCCTCTAGGGGGCGGCGGTGAAAAACTGTTTTTT
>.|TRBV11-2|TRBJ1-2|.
CASSSGRKHGYTF
TGTGCCAGCAGCTCGGGACGGAAACATGGCTACACCTTC
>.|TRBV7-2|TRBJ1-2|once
CASSLDRDSSYTF
TGTGCCAGCAGCTTAGACAGGGATAGTAGCTACACCTTC
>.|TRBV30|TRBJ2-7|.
CACLLTYEQYF
TGTGCCTGCCTTTTGACCTACGAGCAGTACTTC
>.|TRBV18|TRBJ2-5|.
CASSPYQETQYF
TGTGCCAGCTCACCTTACCAAGAGACCCAGTACTTC